Shown below are 23 T cell receptor beta chains from a single sample sequenced in a study of identical twins. Each CDR3 protein is one row after TCRdb ran MiXCR on the 5' RACE reads. The table shows fewer than 500,000 distinct CDR3 sequences, with less than 25% occurring only once. The data were also submitted as part of a second study, on T cells expressing NK-cell markers.

Specimen: CD4+ T cells sorted from blood. Every receptor here comes from a woman younger than 35 in good health.

This clonotype appeared many times. The V and J genes are TRBV29-1 and TRBJ2-7; the D is unclear. The CDR3 covers 11 residues. The V end lost 2 bases, the J end lost 2 bases, and 4 bases lay between the germline ends. Germline V gene sequence: CDR1 SQVTM, CDR2 ANQGSEA. CDR3 coding DNA: TGCAGCGTTGAAACAGCCTACGAGCAGTACTTC. Its protein is CSVETAYEQYF.

This clonotype was picked up a small number of times. J is TRBJ2-3 and V is TRBV4-2, with a weak D call TRBD2 (5 bases). Trimming took 1 base from V and 7 from J, leaving 9 bases between them. Germline V gene sequence: CDR1 LGHNA, CDR2 YNFKEQ. The CDR3 loop spans 13 amino acids. CDR3 residues: CASSQGRQNTQYF. As DNA, the CDR3 is TGTGCCAGCAGCCAAGGGAGGCAGAATACGCAGTATTTT.

The chain couples TRBV20-1 to TRBJ2-3; weak D call: TRBD2 (5 bases). Germline V gives CDR1 DFQATT, CDR2 SNEGSKA (reference sequence). This CDR3 region has 15 residues. Deletions cut 5 bases from V and 2 bases from J, with 17 bases between. The CDR3 protein is CSASGSVPYTDTQYF. For the CDR3, the DNA is TGCAGTGCTTCCGGTAGCGTACCGTACACAGATACGCAGTATTTT.

This clonotype was detected a few times. This rearrangement joins TRBV6-4 to TRBJ1-1; no firm D call. Trimming left V 0 bases short and J 2 bases short, with 4 bases between. The CDR3 is 13 residues long. CDR1 is MRHNA, CDR2 SNTAGT, per germline. The CDR3 DNA follows: TGTGCCAGCAGTGACTCGGCCAACACTGAAGCTTTCTTT. Protein: CASSDSANTEAFF.

The chain is built from TRBV7-2 and TRBJ1-2; D is unresolved. Germline V gene data show CDR1 as SGHTA and CDR2 as FQGNSA. Deletions cut 7 bases from V and 2 bases from J, with 17 bases between. There are 15 residues in the CDR3. In DNA, the CDR3 is TGTGCCAGCAACCTAAATTCGTACAGCAACTATGGCTACACCTTC. It yields the protein CASNLNSYSNYGYTF.

The chain uses TRBV3-1 and TRBJ1-1, with a tentative D call TRBD1 (5 bases). The V end lost 6 bases, the J end lost 4 bases, and 15 bases lay between the germline ends. The CDR3 has 14 amino acids. In germline, CDR1 is LGHDT, CDR2 YNNKEL (reference sequence). CDR3 protein: CASSLRDRATEAFF. The CDR3 DNA sequence: TGTGCCAGCAGTCTCAGGGATAGGGCCACTGAAGCTTTCTTT.

In this sample, this clonotype turned up many times. This rearrangement joins TRBV6-1 to TRBJ2-2; D is unresolved. The CDR3 runs to 9 residues. Germline V lookup: CDR1 MNHNS, CDR2 SASEGT. V was shortened by 11 bases and J by 8 bases, with 6 bases between the two germline ends. The CDR3 DNA follows: TGTGCCCTGGGAGGGGAGCTGTTTTTT. Translating gives CALGGELFF.

This chain connects TRBV6-1 to TRBJ2-2, with D perhaps matching TRBD1 (5 bases). This CDR3 comprises 14 residues. Germline values: CDR1 MNHNS, CDR2 SASEGT. Trimming removed 6 bases at V and 6 bases at J, with 14 bases between. The DNA for the CDR3 is TGTGCCAGCAGATTTACCAGGGCGGCCGGGGAGCTGTTTTTT. This gives the protein CASRFTRAAGELFF.

The chain uses TRBV12-3 or TRBV12-4 and TRBJ1-2, with D unresolved. The CDR3 spans 15 residues. V shed 3 bases and J shed 6 bases, with 17 bases lying between them. The CDR3 loop reads CASSFAQANGHGYTF. The CDR3 nucleotides are TGTGCCAGCAGTTTCGCTCAGGCGAACGGACATGGCTACACCTTC.

The chain recombines TRBV5-1 with TRBJ1-1, with 9 bases that match TRBD1. The CDR3 has 17 residues. V gave up 5 bases and J gave up 0 bases; unmatched junction bases: 11. The germline V gene encodes CDR1 SGHRS and CDR2 YFSETQ. As DNA, the CDR3 is TGCGCCAGCAGTCTAGGACAGGGGTCTGTTGTGAACACTGAAGCTTTCTTT. Encoded protein: CASSLGQGSVVNTEAFF. The variable domain in full, with the rest retrieved from reference TRBV5-1 and TRBJ1-1, is KAGVTQTPRYLIKTRGQQVTLSCSPISGHRSVSWYQQTPGQGLQFLFEYFSETQRNKGNFPGRFSGRQFSNSRSEMNVSTLELGDSALYLCASSLGQGSVVNTEAFFGQGTRLTVV.

The J gene is TRBJ2-1, the V gene TRBV5-1; D is uncertain. The CDR3 contains 14 residues. Germline V CDR1 and CDR2: SGHRS, YFSETQ. The V end lost 2 bases, the J end lost 3 bases, and 9 bases lay between the germline ends. Here the CDR3 DNA reads TGCGCCAGCAGCTTCGGATCGGGCTACAATGAGCAGTTCTTC. Translating it yields CASSFGSGYNEQFF.

The rearrangement links TRBV7-9 to TRBJ1-2, with D perhaps TRBD1 (5 bases). CDR3 length equals 16 residues. V shed 4 bases and J shed 0 bases, with 15 bases lying between them. The germline V gene has CDR1 SEHNR and CDR2 FQNEAQ (reference sequence). CDR3: CASSSLRDGTNYGYTF. Written as DNA, the CDR3 is TGTGCCAGCAGCTCGCTAAGGGACGGAACTAACTATGGCTACACCTTC.

The gene calls are TRBV6-5 and TRBJ2-7; 7 bases line up with TRBD1. V was clipped by 2 bases and J by 3 bases; unmatched bases: 7. The CDR3 runs to 15 residues. Germline V gene sequence: CDR1 MNHEY, CDR2 SVGAGI. CDR3 in amino acids: CASSYTKTGNYEQYF. The CDR3, as DNA: TGTGCCAGCAGTTACACCAAGACAGGGAACTACGAGCAGTACTTC.

The chain carries TRBV20-1 and TRBJ1-6; no clear D. The CDR3 has 15 amino acids. CDR1 DFQATT and CDR2 SNEGSKA come from the germline V gene (reference sequence). Trimming removed 3 bases at V and 6 bases at J, with 15 bases between. The CDR3 DNA sequence: TGCAGTGCTAGGGATTGGCAGGACTCTAATTCACCCCTCCACTTT. It specifies CSARDWQDSNSPLHF.

The genes are TRBV7-9 and TRBJ2-7; D not certain. Deletions cut 0 bases from V and 7 bases from J, with 19 bases between. The CDR3 is 16 amino acids. The germline V gene encodes CDR1 SEHNR and CDR2 FQNEAQ (reference sequence). CDR3 sequence (DNA): TGTGCCAGCAGCTTAGCTGGCTCCCCAACGCGGTGGGAGCAGTACTTC. Amino acids: CASSLAGSPTRWEQYF. Looking up the rest from reference TRBV7-9 and TRBJ2-7 gives the full variable domain: DTGVSQNPRHKITKRGQNVTFRCDPISEHNRLYWYRQTLGQGPEFLTYFQNEAQLEKSRLLSDRFSAERPKGSFSTLEIQRTEQGDSAMYLCASSLAGSPTRWEQYFGPGTRLTVT.

This clonotype has just a few counts. The chain uses TRBV7-2 and TRBJ2-5; D remains unclear. The length of the CDR3 is 12 residues. Looked up from germline, CDR1 is SGHTA and CDR2 is FQGNSA. The germline V and J ends were trimmed by 5 bases and 8 bases, with 12 bases remaining between them. Written as DNA, the CDR3 is TGTGCCAGCAGCCTCACCTCGTATACCCAGTACTTC. This sequence encodes CASSLTSYTQYF.

This chain links TRBV18 with TRBJ2-1; 7 nucleotides line up with TRBD2. There are 16 residues in the CDR3. With 3 bases clipped from V and 2 bases from J, the junction kept 7 bases outside the gene matches. The germline gives CDR1 KGHSH, CDR2 LQKENI. CDR3 bases: TGTGCCAGCTCACCCAGGGCGGGAGCCGCCTACAATGAGCAGTTCTTC. Translation gives CASSPRAGAAYNEQFF.

There are a few counts of this clonotype. The rearrangement links TRBV7-8 to TRBJ2-1; the D gene is possibly TRBD2 (6 bases). CDR1 is SGHVS and CDR2 is FQNEAQ in the germline V gene. Between the trimmed V and J ends, which lost 2 bases and 6 bases, there was a span of 11 bases. The CDR3 loop spans 14 amino acids. This chain's CDR3 is CASSLFDGSNEQFF. The CDR3 bases are TGTGCCAGCAGCTTATTTGACGGGAGCAATGAGCAGTTCTTC.

This clonotype was found a few times. The J gene is TRBJ2-1, the V gene TRBV9, with D perhaps TRBD1 (5 bases). Per germline, CDR1 SGDLS and CDR2 YYNGEE. Deletions cut 0 bases from V and 10 bases from J, with 17 bases between. The CDR3 spans 15 residues. In DNA form, the CDR3 reads TGTGCCAGCAGCGTAGTGGGCGTTGGGGCCGGCGAGCAGTTCTTC. It yields the protein CASSVVGVGAGEQFF.

The chain has TRBV29-1 and TRBJ1-1; D ambiguous. Trimming shortened V by 6 bases and J by 0 bases, and 8 bases separated the two germline ends. Germline CDR1 and CDR2: SQVTM and ANQGSEA. This CDR3 is 12 amino acids long. The CDR3 DNA follows: TGCAGCGTGTCGGTTATGAACACTGAAGCTTTCTTT. Translating it yields CSVSVMNTEAFF.

V usage is TRBV5-1 and J usage is TRBJ1-2; TRBD1 agrees at 7 bases. Per germline, CDR1 SGHRS and CDR2 YFSETQ. The CDR3 runs 14 residues. Losses at the gene ends were 3 bases for V and 3 bases for J; bases not matched to a gene: 5. The CDR3: CASSSFGTDYGYTF. CDR3 DNA sequence: TGCGCCAGCAGCTCTTTTGGGACAGACTATGGCTACACCTTC.

This clonotype has only a few counts. The rearrangement links TRBV4-3 to TRBJ2-2; D unresolved. Germline assignment: CDR1 LGHNA and CDR2 YSLEER. Trimming shortened V by 0 bases and J by 3 bases, and 5 bases separated the two germline ends. This CDR3 contains 14 residues. CDR3 coding DNA: TGCGCCAGCAGCCAAGACCCGGACACCGGGGAGCTGTTTTTT. Its protein product is CASSQDPDTGELFF.

This chain joins TRBV5-6 and TRBJ2-1; D unclear. The V gene lost 0 bases and the J gene lost 3 bases, with 16 bases spanning the gap. This CDR3 is built from 17 residues. Germline CDR1 reads SGHDT; CDR2 reads YYEEEE. The DNA for the CDR3 is TGTGCCAGCAGCTTGGGGGGAAATGGACCCTTCTACAATGAGCAGTTCTTC. It yields the protein CASSLGGNGPFYNEQFF.